A single sample is the source of the 16 T cell receptor beta chains below, sequenced in a study of T cell repertoires in ileal Crohn's disease. The protocol was immunoSEQ multiplex PCR, while the TCRdb copy is restricted to in-frame clones and leaves out a portion. The sample shows some 12,000 clones, around 78% of them seen only once. The specimen was ileal tissue. The receptors stem from an adult with Crohn's disease.

The V and J genes are TRBV5-1 and TRBJ2-1, with D possibly TRBD1 on 6 matching bases. V lost 0 bases and J lost 6, with 10 bases in between. This CDR3 has 14 amino acids. CDR1 is SGHRS, CDR2 YFSETQ, per germline. CDR3 loop: CASSLGQGLNEQFF. The CDR3 nucleotides are TGCGCCAGCAGCTTGGGGCAGGGGCTCAATGAGCAGTTCTTC.

The V call is TRBV28, the J call TRBJ2-5, with 9 nucleotides matching TRBD2. Trimming cost V 1 base and J 2 bases; bases outside gene matches: 8. The CDR3 loop spans 17 amino acids. The germline V gene encodes CDR1 MDHEN and CDR2 SYDVKM. Here the CDR3 reads CASSLYGRGGIQETQYF. DNA for the CDR3: TGTGCCAGCAGTTTATACGGGCGGGGGGGAATTCAAGAGACCCAGTACTTC.

The chain has TRBV27 and TRBJ2-7; 11 bases are shared with TRBD2. V was pared by 3 bases and J by 3 bases, with 1 base of the junction left unmatched. The germline V gene encodes CDR1 MNHEY and CDR2 SMNVEV (reference sequence). The CDR3 length is 14 residues. This CDR3 is CASSFTSGSYEQYF. As DNA, the CDR3 is TGTGCCAGCAGTTTTACTAGCGGGAGCTACGAGCAGTACTTC.

V usage is TRBV7-9 and J usage is TRBJ1-2; D gene unclear. The V gene lost 1 base and the J gene lost 10 bases, with 7 bases spanning the gap. Germline V gene data show CDR1 as SEHNR and CDR2 as FQNEAQ (reference sequence). There are 11 residues in the CDR3. Here the CDR3 DNA reads TGTGCCAGCAGCTTAGGCACTAACTACACCTTC. Protein product: CASSLGTNYTF.

V and J are TRBV7-2 and TRBJ2-7, with 7 bases that match TRBD1. Losses at the gene ends were 5 bases for V and 3 bases for J; bases not matched to a gene: 4. Per the germline V gene, CDR1 is SGHTA and CDR2 is FQGNSA. This CDR3 spans 13 amino acids. The CDR3 sequence is CASSARQGYEQYF. The CDR3 DNA sequence: TGTGCCAGCAGCGCCCGACAGGGCTACGAGCAGTACTTC.

The sample holds one count of this clone. The chain is built from TRBV7-2 and TRBJ1-5; 9 bases are a match to TRBD1. This CDR3 spans 18 amino acids. From germline, CDR1 is SGHTA and CDR2 FQGNSA. V trimming: 5 bases; J trimming: 0 bases; junction bases outside the gene matches: 11. The CDR3 loop reads CASSPGQGRGYSNQPQHF. The CDR3 DNA reads TGTGCCAGCAGCCCTGGACAGGGGAGGGGGTATAGCAATCAGCCCCAGCATTTT.

The chain carries TRBV7-9 and TRBJ1-3; D is unresolved. The CDR3 extends over 11 amino acids. CDR1 and CDR2 from the germline V gene are SEHNR and FQNEAQ (reference sequence). Trimming removed 3 bases at V and 11 bases at J, with 8 bases between. As DNA, the CDR3 is TGTGCCAGCAGCTTTACGGAGCCCATATATTTT. Translating it yields CASSFTEPIYF. Full variable domain (remainder filled in from reference TRBV7-9 and TRBJ1-3): DTGVSQNPRHKITKRGQNVTFRCDPISEHNRLYWYRQTLGQGPEFLTYFQNEAQLEKSRLLSDRFSAERPKGSFSTLEIQRTEQGDSAMYLCASSFTEPIYFGEGSWLTVV.

The chain employs TRBV6-5 and TRBJ1-2, with D possibly matching TRBD1 (6 bases). Per germline, CDR1 MNHEY and CDR2 SVGAGI. Trimming left V 0 bases short and J 5 bases short, with 10 bases between. The CDR3 is 14 amino acids. This chain's CDR3 is CASSYSQGWYGYTF. As DNA, the CDR3 is TGTGCCAGCAGTTACTCACAGGGTTGGTATGGCTACACCTTC.

This rearrangement joins TRBV25-1 to TRBJ2-1; D is unclear. The CDR3 runs to 16 residues. V lost 1 base to trimming and J lost 0 bases, with 10 bases between them. Per the germline V gene, CDR1 is MGHDK and CDR2 is SYGVNS. The CDR3 bases are TGTGCCAGCAGTGAATCTCGCTCCAGCTCCTACAATGAGCAGTTCTTC. Translation gives CASSESRSSSYNEQFF.

This sequence joins TRBV6-1 and TRBJ2-3; the match to TRBD2 covers 12 bases. J lost 4 bases, V lost 5 bases, and 4 bases had no gene match. Germline CDR1 and CDR2: MNHNS and SASEGT. The CDR3 is made up of 15 amino acids. CDR3 in DNA: TGTGCCAGCAGTCGACTAGCGGGAGCTCCAGATACGCAGTATTTT. This translates into CASSRLAGAPDTQYF.

This clone has a handful of counts. The chain joins TRBV7-2 to TRBJ2-3; 8 bases match TRBD2. The CDR3 is made up of 15 amino acids. Germline V gives CDR1 SGHTA, CDR2 FQGNSA. The V and J ends lost 1 base and 7 bases, in that order; junction bases with no gene match: 7. The chain's CDR3 is CASSLGATSVNTQYF. CDR3 nucleotides: TGTGCCAGCAGCTTAGGGGCGACTAGCGTTAATACGCAGTATTTT.

The rearrangement uses TRBV7-2 and TRBJ1-3; no definite D call. The CDR3 runs 15 residues. The V end was cut by 5 bases, the J end by 0 bases, with 11 bases between. Germline V gene lookup returns CDR1 SGHTA and CDR2 FQGNSA. The chain's CDR3 is CASSASRSSGNTIYF. Here the CDR3 DNA reads TGTGCCAGCAGCGCCTCCCGTAGCTCTGGAAACACCATATATTTT.

The chain uses TRBV4-2 and TRBJ1-3; no firm D call. CDR3 length equals 15 residues. Trimming took 1 base from V and 0 from J, leaving 7 bases between them. In germline, CDR1 is LGHNA, CDR2 YNFKEQ. CDR3: CASSQASVSGNTIYF. CDR3 bases: TGTGCCAGCAGCCAAGCCAGCGTCTCTGGAAACACCATATATTTT.

J is TRBJ2-2 and V is TRBV5-1, with 7 bases matching TRBD1. There are 16 residues in the CDR3. The V segment lost 3 bases and the J segment 4 bases; nucleotides outside the gene matches: 9. Germline lookup yields CDR1 SGHRS and CDR2 YFSETQ. CDR3 loop: CASSSNDRAGTGELFF. The DNA for the CDR3 is TGCGCCAGCAGCTCGAATGACAGGGCCGGCACCGGGGAGCTGTTTTTT.

The rearrangement joins TRBV7-8 to TRBJ1-4; perhaps TRBD1 as D (6 bases). The germline gives CDR1 SGHVS, CDR2 FQNEAQ. Trimming took off 3 bases at V and 7 bases at J, with 15 bases between the two ends. The CDR3 sequence is 15 residues long. CDR3 in amino acids: CASSFRGGGGEKLFF. For the CDR3, the DNA is TGTGCCAGCAGCTTTCGTGGGGGCGGCGGTGAAAAACTGTTTTTT.

The chain carries TRBV2 and TRBJ2-1, with TRBD1 as a possible D gene (6 bases). Germline assignment: CDR1 SNHLY and CDR2 FYNNEI. The CDR3 extends over 12 amino acids. The ends were cut back, 1 base at V and 9 bases at J, with 7 bases in the middle. CDR3 DNA sequence: TGTGCCAGCAGTGAAGGAGGGGGTGAGCAGTTCTTC. Translated, it gives CASSEGGGEQFF.